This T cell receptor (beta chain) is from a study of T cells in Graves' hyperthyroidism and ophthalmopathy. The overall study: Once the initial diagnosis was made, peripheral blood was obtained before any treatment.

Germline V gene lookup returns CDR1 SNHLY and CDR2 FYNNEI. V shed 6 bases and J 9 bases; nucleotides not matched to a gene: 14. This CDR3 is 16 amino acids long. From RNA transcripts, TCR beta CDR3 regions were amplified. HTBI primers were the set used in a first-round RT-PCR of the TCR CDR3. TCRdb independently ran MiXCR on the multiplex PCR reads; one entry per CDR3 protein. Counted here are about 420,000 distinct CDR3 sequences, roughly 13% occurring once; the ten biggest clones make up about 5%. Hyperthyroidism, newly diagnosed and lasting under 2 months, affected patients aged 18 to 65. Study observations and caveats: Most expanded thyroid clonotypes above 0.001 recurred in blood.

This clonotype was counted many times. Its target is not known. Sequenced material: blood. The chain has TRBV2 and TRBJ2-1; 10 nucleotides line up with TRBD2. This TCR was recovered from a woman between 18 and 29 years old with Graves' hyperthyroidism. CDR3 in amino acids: CASRASGSTGGTEQFF. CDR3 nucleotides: TGTGCCAGCAGGGCTAGCGGGAGCACGGGAGGGACTGAGCAGTTCTTC.